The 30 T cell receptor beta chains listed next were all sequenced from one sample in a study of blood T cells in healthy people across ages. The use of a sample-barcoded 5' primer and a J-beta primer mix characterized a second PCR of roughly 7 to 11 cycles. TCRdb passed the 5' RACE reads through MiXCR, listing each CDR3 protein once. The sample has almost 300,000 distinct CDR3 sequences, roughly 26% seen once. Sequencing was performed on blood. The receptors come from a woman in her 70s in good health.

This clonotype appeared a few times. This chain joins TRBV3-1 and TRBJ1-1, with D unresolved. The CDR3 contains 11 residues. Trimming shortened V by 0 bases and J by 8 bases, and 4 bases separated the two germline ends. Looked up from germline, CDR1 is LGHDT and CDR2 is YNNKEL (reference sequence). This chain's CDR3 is CASSQEREAFF. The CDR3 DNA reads TGTGCCAGCAGCCAAGAGCGAGAAGCTTTCTTT.

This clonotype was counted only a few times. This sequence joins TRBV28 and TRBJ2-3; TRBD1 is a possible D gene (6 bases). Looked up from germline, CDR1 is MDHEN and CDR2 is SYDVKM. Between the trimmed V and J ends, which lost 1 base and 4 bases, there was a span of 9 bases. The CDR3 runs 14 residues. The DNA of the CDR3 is TGTGCCAGCAGTTTATTTGGGGGCGCAGATACGCAGTATTTT. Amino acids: CASSLFGGADTQYF.

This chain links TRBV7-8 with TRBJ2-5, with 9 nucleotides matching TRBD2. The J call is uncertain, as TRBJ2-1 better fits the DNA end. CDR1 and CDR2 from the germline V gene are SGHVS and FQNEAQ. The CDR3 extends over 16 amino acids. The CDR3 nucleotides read TGTGCCAGCAGCTTAGTAGTTAGCGGGAGCTACAATGAGCAGTTCTTC. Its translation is CASSLVVSGSYNEQFF.

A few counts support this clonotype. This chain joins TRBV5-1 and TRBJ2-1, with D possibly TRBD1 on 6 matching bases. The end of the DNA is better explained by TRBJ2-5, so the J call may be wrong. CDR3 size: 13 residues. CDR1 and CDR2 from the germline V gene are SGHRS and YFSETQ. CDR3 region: CASSQGSQETQYF. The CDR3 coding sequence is TGCGCCAGCAGCCAGGGGTCCCAAGAGACCCAGTACTTC.

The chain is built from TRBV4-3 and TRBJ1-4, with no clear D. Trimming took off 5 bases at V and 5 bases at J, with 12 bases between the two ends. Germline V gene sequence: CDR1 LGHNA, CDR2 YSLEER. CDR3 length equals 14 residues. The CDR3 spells CASSIQVLNEKLFF. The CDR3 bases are TGCGCCAGCAGCATTCAAGTTTTAAATGAAAAACTGTTTTTT.

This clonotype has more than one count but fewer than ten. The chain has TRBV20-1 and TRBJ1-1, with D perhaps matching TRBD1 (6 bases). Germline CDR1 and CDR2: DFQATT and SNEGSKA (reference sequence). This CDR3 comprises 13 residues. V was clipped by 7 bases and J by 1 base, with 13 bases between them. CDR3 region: CSGTGLENTEAFF. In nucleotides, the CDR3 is TGCAGTGGTACAGGGTTAGAGAACACTGAAGCTTTCTTT.

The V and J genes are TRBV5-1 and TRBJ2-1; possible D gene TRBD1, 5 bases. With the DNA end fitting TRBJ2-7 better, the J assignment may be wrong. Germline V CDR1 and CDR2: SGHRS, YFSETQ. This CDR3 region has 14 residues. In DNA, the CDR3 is TGCGCCAGCAGCTTGTGTCAGGGCTCCTACGAGCAGTACTTC. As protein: CASSLCQGSYEQYF.

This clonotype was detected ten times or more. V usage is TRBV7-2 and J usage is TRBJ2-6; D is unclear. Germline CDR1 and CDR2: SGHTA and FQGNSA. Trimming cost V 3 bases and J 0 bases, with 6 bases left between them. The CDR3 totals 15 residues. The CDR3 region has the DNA TGTGCCAGCAGCTTCACTGACTCTGGGGCCAACGTCCTGACTTTC. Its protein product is CASSFTDSGANVLTF.

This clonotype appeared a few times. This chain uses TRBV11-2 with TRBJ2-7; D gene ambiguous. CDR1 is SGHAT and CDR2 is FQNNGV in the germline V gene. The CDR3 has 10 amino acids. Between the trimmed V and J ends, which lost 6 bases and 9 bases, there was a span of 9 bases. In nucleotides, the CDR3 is TGTGCCAGCAGTTCGGATGGGCAGTACTTC. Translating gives CASSSDGQYF.

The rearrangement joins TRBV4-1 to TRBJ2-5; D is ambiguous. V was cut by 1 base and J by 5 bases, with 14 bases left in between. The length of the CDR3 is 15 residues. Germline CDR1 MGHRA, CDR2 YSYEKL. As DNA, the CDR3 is TGCGCCAGCAGCCAAGGCTGGGGTCTCAGGGAGACCCAGTACTTC. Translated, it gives CASSQGWGLRETQYF.

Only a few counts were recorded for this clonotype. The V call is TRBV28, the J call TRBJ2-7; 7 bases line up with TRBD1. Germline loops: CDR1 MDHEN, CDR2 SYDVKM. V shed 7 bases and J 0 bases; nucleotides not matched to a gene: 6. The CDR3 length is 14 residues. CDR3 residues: CASTQTGNSYEQYF. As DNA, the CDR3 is TGTGCCAGCACCCAGACAGGGAACTCCTACGAGCAGTACTTC.

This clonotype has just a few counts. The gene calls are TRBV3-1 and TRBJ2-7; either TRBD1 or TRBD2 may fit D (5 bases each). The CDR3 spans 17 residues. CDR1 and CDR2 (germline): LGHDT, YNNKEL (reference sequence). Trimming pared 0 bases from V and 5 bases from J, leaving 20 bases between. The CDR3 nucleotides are TGTGCCAGCAGCCAAGATACTAGACAGCCTATAACCCACGAGCAGTACTTC. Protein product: CASSQDTRQPITHEQYF.

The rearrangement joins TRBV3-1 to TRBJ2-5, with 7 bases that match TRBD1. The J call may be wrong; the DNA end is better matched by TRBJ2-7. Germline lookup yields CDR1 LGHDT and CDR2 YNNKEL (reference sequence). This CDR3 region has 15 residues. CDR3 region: CASSNRQGGGREQYF. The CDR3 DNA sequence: TGTGCCAGCAGCAACCGACAGGGTGGAGGCCGCGAGCAGTACTTC.

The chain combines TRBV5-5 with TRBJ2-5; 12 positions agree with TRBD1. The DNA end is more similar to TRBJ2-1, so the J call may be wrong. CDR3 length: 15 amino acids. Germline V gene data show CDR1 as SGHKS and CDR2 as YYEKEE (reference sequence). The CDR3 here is CASSSGTGGINEQFF. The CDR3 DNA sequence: TGTGCCAGCAGCTCGGGGACAGGGGGCATTAATGAGCAGTTCTTC.

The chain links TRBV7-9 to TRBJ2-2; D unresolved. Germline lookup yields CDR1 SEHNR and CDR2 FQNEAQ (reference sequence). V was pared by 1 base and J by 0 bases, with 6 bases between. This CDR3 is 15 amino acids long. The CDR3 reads CASSLVGANTGELFF. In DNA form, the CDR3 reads TGTGCCAGCAGCTTAGTCGGTGCGAACACCGGGGAGCTGTTTTTT.

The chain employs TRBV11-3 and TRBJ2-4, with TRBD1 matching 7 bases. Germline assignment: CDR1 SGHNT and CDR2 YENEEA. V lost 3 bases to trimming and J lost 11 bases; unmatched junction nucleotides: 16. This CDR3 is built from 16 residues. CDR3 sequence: CASSLEPGQPVQVQYF. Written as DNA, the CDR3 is TGTGCCAGCAGCTTGGAACCGGGACAGCCAGTTCAAGTTCAGTACTTC.

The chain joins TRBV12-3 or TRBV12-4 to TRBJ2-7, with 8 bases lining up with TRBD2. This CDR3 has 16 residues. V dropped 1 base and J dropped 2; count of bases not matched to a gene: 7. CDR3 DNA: TGTGCCAGCAGTTTAGTTGGGGCGGGGGGCGCCTACGAGCAGTACTTC. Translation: CASSLVGAGGAYEQYF.

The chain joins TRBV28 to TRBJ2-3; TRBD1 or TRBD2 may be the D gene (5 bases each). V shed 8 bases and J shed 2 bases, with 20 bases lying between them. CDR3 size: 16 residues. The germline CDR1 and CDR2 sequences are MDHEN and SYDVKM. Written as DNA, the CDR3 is TGTGCCAGCGGACCGGGACGGCTACCCTCCACAGATACGCAGTATTTT. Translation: CASGPGRLPSTDTQYF.

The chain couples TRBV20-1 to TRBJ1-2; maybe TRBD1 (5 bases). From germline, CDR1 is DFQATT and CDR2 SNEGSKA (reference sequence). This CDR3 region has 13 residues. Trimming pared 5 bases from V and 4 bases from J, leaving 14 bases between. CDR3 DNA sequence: TGCAGTGCTCTCCCGGGACCCATCTATGGCTACACCTTC. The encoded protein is CSALPGPIYGYTF.

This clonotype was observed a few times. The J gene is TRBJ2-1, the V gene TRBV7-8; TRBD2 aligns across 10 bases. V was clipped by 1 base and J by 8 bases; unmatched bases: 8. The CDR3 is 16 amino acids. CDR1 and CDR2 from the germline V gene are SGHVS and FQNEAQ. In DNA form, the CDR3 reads TGTGCCAGCAGCTTAGGGCTAGCGGGGGCGCCCGATGAGCAGTTCTTC. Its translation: CASSLGLAGAPDEQFF.

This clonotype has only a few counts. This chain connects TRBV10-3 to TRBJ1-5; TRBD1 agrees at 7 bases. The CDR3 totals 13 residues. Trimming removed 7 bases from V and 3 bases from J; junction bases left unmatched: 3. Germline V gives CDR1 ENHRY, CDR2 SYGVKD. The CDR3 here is CAITDRINQPQHF. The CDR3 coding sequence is TGTGCCATCACGGACAGGATCAATCAGCCCCAGCATTTT.

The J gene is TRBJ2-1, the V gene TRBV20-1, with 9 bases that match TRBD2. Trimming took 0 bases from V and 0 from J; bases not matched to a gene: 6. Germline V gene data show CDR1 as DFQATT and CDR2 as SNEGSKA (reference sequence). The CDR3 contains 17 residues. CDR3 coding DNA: TGCAGTGCTAGAGATCGGCTAGCGGGAACCTCCTACAATGAGCAGTTCTTC. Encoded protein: CSARDRLAGTSYNEQFF.

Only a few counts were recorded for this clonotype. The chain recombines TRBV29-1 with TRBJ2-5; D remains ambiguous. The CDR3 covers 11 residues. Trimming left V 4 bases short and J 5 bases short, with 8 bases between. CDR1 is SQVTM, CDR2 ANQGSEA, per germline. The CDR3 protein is CSVGPSETQYF. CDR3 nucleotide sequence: TGCAGCGTTGGGCCCTCGGAGACCCAGTACTTC.

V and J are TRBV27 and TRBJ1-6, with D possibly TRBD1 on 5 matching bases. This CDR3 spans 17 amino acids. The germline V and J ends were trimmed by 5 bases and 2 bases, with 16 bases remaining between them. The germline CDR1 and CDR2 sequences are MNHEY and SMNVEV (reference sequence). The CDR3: CASSGARAGTYNSPLHF. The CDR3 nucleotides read TGTGCCAGCAGTGGTGCGCGGGCAGGGACCTATAATTCACCCCTCCACTTT.

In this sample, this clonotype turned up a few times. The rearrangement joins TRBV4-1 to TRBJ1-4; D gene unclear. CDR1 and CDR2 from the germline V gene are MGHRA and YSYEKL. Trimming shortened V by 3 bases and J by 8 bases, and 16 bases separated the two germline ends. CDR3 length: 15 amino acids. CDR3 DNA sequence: TGCGCCAGCAGCCAGGAAGGGTGGGGAGCGGAAAAACTGTTTTTT. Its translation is CASSQEGWGAEKLFF.

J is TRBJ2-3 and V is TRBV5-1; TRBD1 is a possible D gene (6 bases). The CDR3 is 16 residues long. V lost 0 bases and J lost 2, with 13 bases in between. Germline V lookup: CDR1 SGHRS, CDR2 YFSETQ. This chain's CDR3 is CASSLGETGITDTQYF. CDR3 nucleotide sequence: TGCGCCAGCAGCTTGGGCGAGACAGGAATCACAGATACGCAGTATTTT.

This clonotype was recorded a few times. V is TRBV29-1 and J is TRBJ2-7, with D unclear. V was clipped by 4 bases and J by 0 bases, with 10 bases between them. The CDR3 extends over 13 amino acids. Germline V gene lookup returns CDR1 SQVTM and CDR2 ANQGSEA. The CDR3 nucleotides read TGCAGCGTTGTCCTTCCAAGCTCCTACGAGCAGTACTTC. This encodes CSVVLPSSYEQYF.

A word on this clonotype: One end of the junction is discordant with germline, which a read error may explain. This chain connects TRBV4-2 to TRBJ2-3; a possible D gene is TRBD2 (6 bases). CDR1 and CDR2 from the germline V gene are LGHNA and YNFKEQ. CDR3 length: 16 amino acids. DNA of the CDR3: TGCGCCAGCAGCCAAGATCGGGCTAGCGGCACAGATACGCAGTATTTT. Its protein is CASSQDRASGTDTQYF.

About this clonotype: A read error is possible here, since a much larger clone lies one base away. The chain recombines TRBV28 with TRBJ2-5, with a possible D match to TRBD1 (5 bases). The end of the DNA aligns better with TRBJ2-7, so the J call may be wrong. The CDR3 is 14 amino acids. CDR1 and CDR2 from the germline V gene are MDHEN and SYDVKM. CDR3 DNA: TGTGCCAGCAGTTTATGGGCCAGGGCCTTCGAGCAGTACTTC. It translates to CASSLWARAFEQYF.

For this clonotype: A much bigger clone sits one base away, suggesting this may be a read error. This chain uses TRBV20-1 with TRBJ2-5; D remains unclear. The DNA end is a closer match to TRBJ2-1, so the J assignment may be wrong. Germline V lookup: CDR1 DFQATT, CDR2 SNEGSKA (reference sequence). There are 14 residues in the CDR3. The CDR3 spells CSARDPRKNNGQFF. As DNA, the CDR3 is TGCAGTGCTAGAGACCCAAGGAAAAACAATGGGCAGTTCTTC.